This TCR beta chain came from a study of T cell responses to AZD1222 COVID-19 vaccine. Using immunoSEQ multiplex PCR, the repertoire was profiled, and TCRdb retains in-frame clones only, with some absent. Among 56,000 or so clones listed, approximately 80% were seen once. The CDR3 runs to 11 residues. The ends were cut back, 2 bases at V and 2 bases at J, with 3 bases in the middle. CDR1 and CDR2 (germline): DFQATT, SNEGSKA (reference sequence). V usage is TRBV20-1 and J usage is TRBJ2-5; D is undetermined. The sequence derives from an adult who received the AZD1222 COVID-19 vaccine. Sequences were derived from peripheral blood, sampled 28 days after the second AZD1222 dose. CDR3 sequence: CSARLQETQYF. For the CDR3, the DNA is TGCAGTGCTAGATTACAAGAGACCCAGTACTTC.